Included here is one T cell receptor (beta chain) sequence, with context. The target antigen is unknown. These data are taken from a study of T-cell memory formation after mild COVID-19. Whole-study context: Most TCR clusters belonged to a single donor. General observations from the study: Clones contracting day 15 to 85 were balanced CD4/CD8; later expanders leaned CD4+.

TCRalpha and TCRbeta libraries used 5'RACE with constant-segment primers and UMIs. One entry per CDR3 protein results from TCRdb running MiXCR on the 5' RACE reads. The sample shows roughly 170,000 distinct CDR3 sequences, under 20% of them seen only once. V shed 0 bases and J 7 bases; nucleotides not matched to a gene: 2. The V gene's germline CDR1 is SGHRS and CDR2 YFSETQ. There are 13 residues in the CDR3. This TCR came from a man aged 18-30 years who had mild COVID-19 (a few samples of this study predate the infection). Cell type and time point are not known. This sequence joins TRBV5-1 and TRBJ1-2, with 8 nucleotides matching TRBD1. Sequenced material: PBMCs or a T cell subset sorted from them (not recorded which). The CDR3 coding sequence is TGCGCCAGCAGCTTGGGGACAGGGAGTGGCTACACCTTC. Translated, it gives CASSLGTGSGYTF.